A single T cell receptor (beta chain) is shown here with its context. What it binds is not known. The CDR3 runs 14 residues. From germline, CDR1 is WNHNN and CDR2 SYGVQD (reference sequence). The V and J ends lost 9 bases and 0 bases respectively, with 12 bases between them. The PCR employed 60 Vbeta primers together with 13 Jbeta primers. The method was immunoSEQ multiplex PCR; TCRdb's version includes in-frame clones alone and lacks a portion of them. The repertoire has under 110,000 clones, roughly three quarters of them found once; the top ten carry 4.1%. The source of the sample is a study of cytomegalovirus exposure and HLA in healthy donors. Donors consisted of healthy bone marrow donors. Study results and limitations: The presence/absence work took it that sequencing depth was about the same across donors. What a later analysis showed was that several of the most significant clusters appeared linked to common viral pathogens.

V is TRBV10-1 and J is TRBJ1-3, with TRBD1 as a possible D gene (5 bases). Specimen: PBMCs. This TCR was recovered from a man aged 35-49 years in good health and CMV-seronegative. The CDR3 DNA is TGCGCCAGTAGGGACTTTAGCTCTGGAAACACCATATATTTT. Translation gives CASRDFSSGNTIYF.